The clone carrying this T cell receptor (beta chain) was seen a few times. Its antigen is not identified. Trimming left V 5 bases short and J 1 base short, with 12 bases between. Germline CDR1 is SGHNT and CDR2 is YYREEE (reference sequence). The CDR3 runs 14 residues. The data are from a study of beta chain features in type 1 diabetes. Study information: Examined across all samples were some 99 million sorted cells. Notes on the study in general: Across all four CD4+ subsets, people with type 1 diabetes showed modestly shorter TCRB CDR3s. High-TCR-expressing cells could be over-represented by cDNA sequencing.

Every bit of the isolated RNA underwent reverse transcription, so sequencing read expressed TCRB transcripts. Repertoires were generated with immunoSEQ multiplex PCR, while TCRdb's copy carries only in-frame clones and drops some. This table has some 220,000 clones, approximately 11% appearing once. The sample was central memory CD4+ T cells from blood. This chain uses TRBV5-4 with TRBJ1-1; D unclear. The clonotype was recovered from a man aged 18-30 years in good health. The CDR3 sequence: CASRSSRGNTEAFF. The CDR3 DNA reads TGTGCCAGCAGGTCCTCCAGAGGGAACACTGAAGCTTTCTTT.